The 15 T cell receptor beta chains given below trace back to one sample, sequenced in a study of technical replicates of blood from a few donors (TCRdb year 2017). The library was made by the immunoSEQ multiplex PCR assay. TCRdb limited this immuneACCESS table to in-frame rearrangements with V and J called. A share of clones is missing; checked studies link under half to unresolved V genes, and the rest is unexplained. This sample is represented by some 70,000 clones; 80% to 95% of them were singletons. The biggest ten clones account for approximately 0.37% of the sample. Sequencing was carried out using T cells isolated from PBMCs. The receptors were gathered from a human donor in good health.

This CDR3 reads CASSFFKIYEQYF. CDR3 DNA sequence: TGTGCCAGCAGTTTCTTTAAAATCTACGAGCAGTACTTC. The V gene is TRBV28, the J gene TRBJ2-7; D unresolved. The germline V gene has CDR1 MDHEN and CDR2 SYDVKM. The CDR3 covers 13 residues. The V gene lost 3 bases and the J gene lost 3 bases, with 9 bases spanning the gap.

The chain carries TRBV19 and TRBJ2-6; D might be TRBD1 (5 bases). The CDR3 totals 17 residues. The V gene's germline CDR1 is LNHDA and CDR2 SQIVND (reference sequence). Deletions cut 6 bases from V and 0 bases from J, with 15 bases between. The CDR3 sequence: CASSMGHSFSGANVLTF. The CDR3 bases are TGTGCCAGTAGCATGGGGCACAGCTTCTCTGGGGCCAACGTCCTGACTTTC.

The V and J genes are TRBV5-1 and TRBJ2-1; 8 bases align to TRBD2. The V segment lost 0 bases and the J segment 4 bases; nucleotides outside the gene matches: 6. CDR3 length: 16 amino acids. Germline loops: CDR1 SGHRS, CDR2 YFSETQ. The CDR3 DNA sequence: TGCGCCAGCAGCTTGGCCCCGGCTAGCGGGTACAATGAGCAGTTCTTC. Its protein is CASSLAPASGYNEQFF.

The V call is TRBV7-9, the J call TRBJ1-2; D is uncertain. Germline lookup yields CDR1 SEHNR and CDR2 FQNEAQ (reference sequence). The CDR3 sequence is 16 residues long. Trimming took off 1 base at V and 2 bases at J, with 14 bases between the two ends. The CDR3 loop is CASSLVVGRSNYGYTF. The CDR3, as DNA: TGTGCCAGCAGCTTAGTTGTCGGCAGGTCCAACTATGGCTACACCTTC.

This rearrangement joins TRBV7-3 to TRBJ1-1, with a possible D match to TRBD1 (6 bases). The CDR3 extends over 14 amino acids. Trimming removed 5 bases at V and 4 bases at J, with 14 bases between. The germline V gene has CDR1 SGHTA and CDR2 FQGTGA. The CDR3 sequence: CASSPDSGSTEAFF. The CDR3 nucleotides read TGTGCCAGCAGCCCGGACAGCGGGAGCACTGAAGCTTTCTTT.

The chain uses TRBV4-1 and TRBJ2-7; possibly TRBD1 for D (6 bases). CDR1 is MGHRA, CDR2 YSYEKL, per germline. V gave up 4 bases and J gave up 2 bases, with 12 bases separating them. This CDR3 contains 14 residues. The CDR3 reads CASSLGTYAYEQYF. For the CDR3, the DNA is TGCGCCAGCAGCCTGGGGACATACGCCTACGAGCAGTACTTC.

The chain has TRBV6-1 and TRBJ2-1; TRBD2 aligns across 9 bases. Trimming at V came to 2 bases and at J to 8 bases, leaving 7 bases not matched to a gene. CDR1 MNHNS and CDR2 SASEGT come from the germline V gene. The CDR3 totals 15 residues. CDR3 bases: TGTGCCAGCAGTGAATGGGCTAGCGGGACCCATGAGCAGTTCTTC. Residues: CASSEWASGTHEQFF.

The J gene is TRBJ2-1, the V gene TRBV28; 9 bases fit TRBD2. This CDR3 is 15 amino acids long. Trimming cost V 2 bases and J 3 bases; bases outside gene matches: 2. The germline V gene has CDR1 MDHEN and CDR2 SYDVKM. DNA of the CDR3: TGTGCCAGCAGTTTACTAGCGGGGTTCTACAATGAGCAGTTCTTC. Translated: CASSLLAGFYNEQFF.

The chain links TRBV7-2 to TRBJ1-5; D might be TRBD1 (5 bases). Germline CDR1 and CDR2: SGHTA and FQGNSA. V lost 5 bases, J lost 7 bases, and 15 bases lay in between. This CDR3 comprises 14 residues. The CDR3 here is CASSEAGDLQPQHF. For the CDR3, the DNA is TGTGCCAGCAGCGAGGCGGGGGACTTGCAGCCCCAGCATTTT.

This chain uses TRBV12-1 with TRBJ2-2; the table's D call of TRBD2 was not tested on the DNA. TRBV12-1 is a pseudogene segment. The length of the CDR3 is 15 residues. For the CDR3, the DNA is TGTGCCAGCAGCTACAACGGGAATCGGACCGGGGAGCTGTTTTTT. It is translated as CASSYNGNRTGELFF.

CDR3 region: CASSPQSDSISEKLFF. Written as DNA, the CDR3 is TGTGCCAGCAGTCCCCAATCGGACAGTATAAGTGAAAAACTGTTTTTT. The chain is built from TRBV27 and TRBJ1-4, with D perhaps matching TRBD1 (6 bases). Per the germline V gene, CDR1 is MNHEY and CDR2 is SMNVEV (reference sequence). CDR3 length: 16 residues. Between the trimmed V and J ends, which lost 5 bases and 7 bases, there was a span of 20 bases.

The J gene is TRBJ1-4, the V gene TRBV5-4, with a weak D call TRBD1 (5 bases). Per germline, CDR1 SGHNT and CDR2 YYREEE (reference sequence). The V end lost 4 bases, the J end lost 0 bases, and 10 bases lay between the germline ends. CDR3 length: 15 amino acids. CDR3 region: CASSPSGATNEKLFF. The CDR3 DNA sequence: TGTGCCAGCAGCCCCTCGGGGGCAACTAATGAAAAACTGTTTTTT.

This chain's CDR3 is CASTMEGAGANVLTF. Written as DNA, the CDR3 is TGTGCCAGCACCATGGAGGGTGCTGGGGCCAACGTCCTGACTTTC. The V and J genes are TRBV6-1 and TRBJ2-6; perhaps TRBD2 as D (6 bases). This CDR3 has 15 amino acids. CDR1 and CDR2 (germline): MNHNS, SASEGT. The V and J ends lost 7 bases and 2 bases respectively, with 12 bases between them.

The chain employs TRBV5-1 and TRBJ2-7; D is perhaps TRBD2 (6 bases). Trimming cost V 4 bases and J 3 bases, with 17 bases left between them. The germline gives CDR1 SGHRS, CDR2 YFSETQ. This CDR3 is built from 15 residues. The CDR3 DNA is TGCGCCAGCAGCGAGGGACTCCCCGATTACTACGAGCAGTACTTC. This encodes CASSEGLPDYYEQYF.

The rearrangement links TRBV9 to TRBJ1-2; D perhaps matches TRBD1 (5 bases). Germline CDR1 is SGDLS and CDR2 is YYNGEE. Trimming shortened V by 3 bases and J by 4 bases, and 16 bases separated the two germline ends. CDR3 length: 15 amino acids. The CDR3 DNA reads as TGTGCCAGCAGCGCGGATCCTAAGGGACTCTATGGCTACACCTTC. Its protein product is CASSADPKGLYGYTF.